Listed below are T cell receptor beta chains from one sample, sequenced in a study of blood T cells in healthy people across ages. Using its own MiXCR run on the 5' RACE reads, TCRdb lists one record per CDR3 protein. The sample includes approximately 830,000 distinct CDR3 sequences, around 68% seen only once; the top ten take 25% to 30%. Source material: blood. The receptors were sampled from a young man in good health. The CDR3 runs from the conserved cysteine through the conserved F or W. Fields, in order: V gene, CDR3 protein.

v_call: TRBV6-6; cdr3_aa: CASSWKAGNEQFF
v_call: TRBV10-3; cdr3_aa: CAISVPSGGGKANEQFF
v_call: TRBV2; cdr3_aa: CASSVFGDGYTF
v_call: TRBV25-1; cdr3_aa: CASREMDGGYNEQFF
v_call: TRBV10-3; cdr3_aa: CAIRRGQGGETQYF
v_call: TRBV20-1; cdr3_aa: CSASSGRGEKLFF
v_call: TRBV12-3/TRBV12-4; cdr3_aa: CASSLYGAGGLSYEQYF
v_call: TRBV29-1; cdr3_aa: CSVGGGGRETQYF
v_call: TRBV7-3; cdr3_aa: CASSLNQAEQYF
v_call: TRBV11-1; cdr3_aa: CASSPAGDRVSYEQYF
v_call: TRBV20-1; cdr3_aa: CSARDEIAANNEQFF
v_call: TRBV11-2; cdr3_aa: CASSLDVGGLSGYTF
v_call: TRBV29-1; cdr3_aa: CSVTGTSGGGEQFF
v_call: TRBV9; cdr3_aa: CASSVVREWGTNQPQHF
v_call: TRBV25-1; cdr3_aa: CASSESGQTKSNSPLHF
v_call: TRBV4-3; cdr3_aa: CASSQGVAGVSTDTQYF
v_call: TRBV10-3; cdr3_aa: CAIQSVVGGENTEAFF
v_call: TRBV6-2/TRBV6-3; cdr3_aa: CASSYGQVPSRPLSGANVLTF
v_call: TRBV7-2; cdr3_aa: CASSLSWQPPNEQYF
v_call: TRBV9; cdr3_aa: CTSSVGDSYEQYF
v_call: TRBV3-1; cdr3_aa: CAGSQSQQPNPGLAKNIQYF
v_call: TRBV29-1; cdr3_aa: CSVIGQGAGELFF
v_call: TRBV24-1; cdr3_aa: CATSDKGAGSYEQYF
v_call: TRBV5-1; cdr3_aa: CASSWSGGPYNEQFF
v_call: TRBV9; cdr3_aa: CASSVTSEKETQYF
v_call: TRBV7-2; cdr3_aa: CASRNDWDRINTEAFF
v_call: TRBV16; cdr3_aa: CASSQSTRPYDYTF
v_call: TRBV4-3; cdr3_aa: CASSQGGSGGEQYF
v_call: TRBV11-1; cdr3_aa: CASGDTGADTQYF
v_call: TRBV20-1; cdr3_aa: CSARESMGGLGYGYTF
v_call: TRBV4-3; cdr3_aa: CASSQDSTAGSRSPLHF
v_call: TRBV3-1; cdr3_aa: CASSRSGPYEQYF
v_call: TRBV7-9; cdr3_aa: CASQPYSNQPQHF
v_call: TRBV12-3/TRBV12-4; cdr3_aa: CASAKEGQAYEQYF
v_call: TRBV27; cdr3_aa: CASSSSPVGRNTQYF
v_call: TRBV7-2; cdr3_aa: CASSLRGREYPTDTQYF
v_call: TRBV12-3/TRBV12-4; cdr3_aa: CASSHGQWETQYF
v_call: TRBV7-2; cdr3_aa: CASSLFRGGVQETQYF
v_call: TRBV10-3; cdr3_aa: CATLGDSYEQYF
v_call: TRBV6-2/TRBV6-3; cdr3_aa: CASSELGQGFGYTF
v_call: TRBV3-1; cdr3_aa: CASSQVVQAIYEQYF
v_call: TRBV9; cdr3_aa: CASSVDWGAVDTQYF
v_call: TRBV6-6; cdr3_aa: CASSYSTDRGSYEQYF
v_call: TRBV10-3; cdr3_aa: CAIRDRGETQYF
v_call: TRBV10-3; cdr3_aa: CAISDYQGQETQYF
v_call: TRBV10-3; cdr3_aa: CAIRDSTTNEKLFF
v_call: TRBV9; cdr3_aa: CASSVAPTNEKLFF
v_call: TRBV20-1; cdr3_aa: CSARGEVGQVHEQFF
v_call: TRBV10-3; cdr3_aa: CATEAPGLAGTDTQYF
v_call: TRBV10-3; cdr3_aa: CAIRPGQFSYEQYF
v_call: TRBV10-3; cdr3_aa: CAISGDRDYEQYF
v_call: TRBV28; cdr3_aa: CASSLSGSWETQYF
v_call: TRBV4-3; cdr3_aa: CASSPHPQGRGSNEKLFF
v_call: TRBV7-9; cdr3_aa: CASSLMDPGGQFF
v_call: TRBV5-1; cdr3_aa: CASSRDSAGTGELFF
v_call: TRBV27; cdr3_aa: CASSPFFGDEQPQHF
v_call: TRBV29-1; cdr3_aa: CSGSGGAHYEQYF
v_call: TRBV27; cdr3_aa: CASSQNSYEQYF
v_call: TRBV6-6; cdr3_aa: CASSTQTGNYEQYF